One and the same sample provided the 30 T cell receptor beta chains below, sequenced in a study of response to subunit inactivated influenza vaccine listed by TCRdb under 2018. The library was made by RT-PCR. Sequencing took place on an Illumina HiSeq 2500. TCRdb redid the processing of the public reads, applying fastp at Q25 and MiXCR, and retained in-frame beta chains. Each entry is one CDR3 protein sequence, shown with its most common DNA and genes. The sample data list around 250,000 distinct CDR3 sequences, and 12% of these were observed just once. Jointly, the top ten make up approximately 8.3% of the sample. Sequencing was performed on non-naive T cells sorted from PBMCs, taken approximately 15 days before vaccination. According to the study, the label for this sample's cell subset or site signals: memory T cell fraction. The receptors were gathered from a man aged 45-65 years who received an inactivated influenza vaccine. Donor details come from another sample of the same person, matched by shared clones.

This clonotype occurred many times. This chain uses TRBV20-1 with TRBJ2-1, with 12 bases matching TRBD2. J was trimmed by 6 bases and V by 6 bases; bases with no gene match: 6. From germline, CDR1 is DFQATT and CDR2 SNEGSKA (reference sequence). The CDR3 runs 14 residues. CDR3 sequence (DNA): TGCAGTGCCAAGACTAGCGGGAGTGGCAATGAGCAGTTCTTC. Its translation: CSAKTSGSGNEQFF.

This chain links TRBV7-8 with TRBJ1-5; 7 bases are shared with TRBD1. This CDR3 contains 16 residues. V lost 3 bases to trimming and J lost 0 bases; unmatched junction nucleotides: 5. Looked up from germline, CDR1 is SGHVS and CDR2 is FQNEAQ. The CDR3: CASSLGGTVSNQPQHF. The CDR3 DNA reads TGTGCCAGCAGCTTGGGGGGGACAGTTAGCAATCAGCCCCAGCATTTT.

This clonotype occurred many times. The chain couples TRBV9 to TRBJ2-3; no reliable D call. Trimming cost V 2 bases and J 5 bases, with 6 bases left between them. CDR1 and CDR2 from the germline V gene are SGDLS and YYNGEE. CDR3 length equals 12 residues. CDR3 nucleotide sequence: TGTGCCAGCAGCGTGTCGGGAGATACGCAGTATTTT. Amino acid sequence: CASSVSGDTQYF.

The chain is built from TRBV3-1 and TRBJ2-1, with 11 bases fitting TRBD2. With V trimmed by 6 bases and J by 8 bases, 9 bases remained unmatched. Germline V CDR1 and CDR2: LGHDT, YNNKEL (reference sequence). The CDR3 is 15 residues long. The CDR3 DNA follows: TGTGCCAGCAGGATAGCGGGAGGGCCGGGTGATGAGCAGTTCTTC. Its protein is CASRIAGGPGDEQFF.

The chain employs TRBV10-3 and TRBJ1-5; no clear D. Deletions cut 6 bases from V and 8 bases from J, with 14 bases between. Germline lookup yields CDR1 ENHRY and CDR2 SYGVKD. The CDR3 covers 13 residues. The CDR3 protein is CAIRDLLGEPQHF. The CDR3 DNA follows: TGTGCCATCAGGGACCTCCTTGGCGAGCCCCAGCATTTT.

The chain uses TRBV12-3 or TRBV12-4 and TRBJ1-6, with D possibly being TRBD1 (5 bases). V lost 6 bases and J lost 10, with 16 bases in between. The CDR3 sequence is 14 residues long. This chain's CDR3 is CASRRQGGGSPLHF. CDR3 coding DNA: TGTGCCAGCAGACGTCAGGGAGGTGGGTCACCCCTCCACTTT.

Only a few counts were recorded for this clonotype. Compared with germline, one end of the junction differs, possibly owing to a read error. This chain uses TRBV28 with TRBJ1-4; 7 positions agree with TRBD1. This CDR3 contains 14 residues. CDR1 and CDR2 (germline): MDHEN, SYDVKM. This CDR3 is CASSLRQGEERLFF. CDR3 DNA: TGTGCCAGCAGTTTGAGACAGGGTGAGGAAAGACTGTTTTTT.

The chain joins TRBV4-1 to TRBJ2-1; 12 bases map to TRBD1. The CDR3 is 16 amino acids. The germline CDR1 and CDR2 sequences are MGHRA and YSYEKL. Trimming at V came to 4 bases and at J to 5 bases, leaving 6 bases not matched to a gene. CDR3 loop: CASSPLGQGANNEQFF. The CDR3 DNA reads TGCGCCAGCAGCCCACTGGGACAGGGGGCGAACAATGAGCAGTTCTTC.

This clonotype was found many times. The CDR3 region is CASSLRQGPYNEQFF. The CDR3 DNA follows: TGTGCCAGCAGCTTACGGCAGGGGCCCTACAATGAGCAGTTCTTC. The chain employs TRBV7-2 and TRBJ2-1; D possibly corresponds to TRBD1 (6 bases). CDR3 size: 15 residues. Trimming removed 2 bases from V and 2 bases from J, with 10 bases in between. Germline CDR1 reads SGHTA; CDR2 reads FQGNSA.

The chain's CDR3 is CASGAGVDTEAFF. The CDR3 DNA follows: TGTGCCAGCGGGGCAGGGGTCGACACTGAAGCTTTCTTT. The V and J genes are TRBV9 and TRBJ1-1; TRBD1 is a possible D gene (6 bases). The CDR3 is 13 amino acids. Trimming took 7 bases from V and 3 from J, leaving 13 bases between them. The germline CDR1 and CDR2 sequences are SGDLS and YYNGEE. Combining the CDR3 with reference TRBV9 and TRBJ1-1 gives the whole variable domain DSGVTQTPKHLITATGQRVTLRCSPRSGDLSVYWYQQSLDQGLQFLIQYYNGEERAKGNILERFSAQQFPDLHSELNLSSLELGDSALYFCASGAGVDTEAFFGQGTRLTVV.

Points on this clonotype: Since a much larger clone is just one base distant, this may be a read error. The rearrangement links TRBV29-1 to TRBJ2-1, with D hard to call. Per germline, CDR1 SQVTM and CDR2 ANQGSEA. The CDR3 runs 15 residues. The CDR3 sequence: CSAESPIGQRDEHFF. The CDR3 DNA follows: TGCAGCGCTGAGTCCCCTATAGGGCAGCGAGATGAGCACTTCTTC.

The V call is TRBV6-1, the J call TRBJ2-7; 7 nucleotides agree with TRBD1. The CDR3 totals 14 residues. Losses at the gene ends were 5 bases for V and 6 bases for J; bases not matched to a gene: 10. Germline loops: CDR1 MNHNS, CDR2 SASEGT. The CDR3 protein is CASSPHTGVSEQYF. The CDR3 nucleotides read TGTGCCAGCAGTCCTCACACAGGGGTCAGCGAGCAGTACTTC.

This clonotype has a count of ten or more. The chain uses TRBV27 and TRBJ2-1; no firm D call. This CDR3 has 12 residues. The germline CDR1 and CDR2 sequences are MNHEY and SMNVEV (reference sequence). Between the trimmed V and J ends, which lost 4 bases and 3 bases, there was a span of 4 bases. The CDR3 loop is CASSSGYNEQFF. Here the CDR3 DNA reads TGTGCCAGCAGTTCTGGCTACAATGAGCAGTTCTTC.

At least ten counts were recorded for this clonotype. This chain uses TRBV12-3 or TRBV12-4 with TRBJ2-3; D unresolved. V lost 4 bases and J 0 bases, leaving 8 bases between the germline ends. CDR3 length: 14 amino acids. The CDR3 coding sequence is TGTGCCAGCAGTTCCATCGCTAGCACAGATACGCAGTATTTT. Encoded protein: CASSSIASTDTQYF.

The V call is TRBV28, the J call TRBJ2-2; 7 bases map to TRBD1. The CDR3 spans 16 residues. The V gene end was trimmed by 10 bases and the J gene end by 0 bases; junction bases not matched to a gene: 11. Germline CDR1 MDHEN, CDR2 SYDVKM. Written as DNA, the CDR3 is TGTGCCACACGACAGGACAGGCCTACGAACACCGGGGAGCTGTTTTTT. This sequence encodes CATRQDRPTNTGELFF.

The rearrangement links TRBV13 to TRBJ1-5; D call uncertain. There are 13 residues in the CDR3. Germline CDR1 is PRHDT and CDR2 is FYEKMQ (reference sequence). V dropped 4 bases and J dropped 6 bases, with 10 bases sitting between them. This CDR3 reads CASSSGGLQPQHF. The CDR3 coding sequence is TGTGCCAGCAGCTCGGGCGGACTTCAGCCCCAGCATTTT.

This clonotype has at least ten counts. The chain is built from TRBV6-1 and TRBJ1-1; D call uncertain. CDR1 MNHNS and CDR2 SASEGT come from the germline V gene. V was pared by 6 bases and J by 1 base, with 12 bases between. This CDR3 region has 14 residues. The CDR3 nucleotides read TGTGCCAGCAGCCCTACGGTTTCGAACACTGAAGCTTTCTTT. Its protein product is CASSPTVSNTEAFF.

The CDR3: CASSRARNEKLFF. CDR3 bases: TGTGCCAGCAGTCGTGCTCGTAATGAAAAACTGTTTTTT. V usage is TRBV28 and J usage is TRBJ1-4, with D hard to call. V lost 5 bases and J lost 4, with 8 bases in between. Germline-derived CDR1 and CDR2 are MDHEN and SYDVKM. The CDR3 totals 13 residues.

This clonotype was observed at least ten times. V is TRBV29-1 and J is TRBJ1-1, with D possibly TRBD1 on 5 matching bases. CDR1 and CDR2 from the germline V gene are SQVTM and ANQGSEA. Trimming cost V 4 bases and J 0 bases, with 9 bases left between them. CDR3 length: 13 amino acids. The CDR3 here is CSVARVLNTEAFF. The CDR3 region has the DNA TGCAGCGTTGCCAGGGTATTGAACACTGAAGCTTTCTTT.

This clonotype was seen only a few times. This chain uses TRBV6-2 or TRBV6-3 with TRBJ2-7; 11 nucleotides line up with TRBD2. Germline V gives CDR1 MNHEY, CDR2 SVGEGT. CDR3 length equals 15 residues. With V trimmed by 0 bases and J by 5 bases, 3 bases remained unmatched. Here the CDR3 DNA reads TGTGCCAGCAGTTACTCACTAGCGGGAGCCCACGAGCAGTACTTC. Translated, it gives CASSYSLAGAHEQYF.

This clonotype came up a few times. This sequence joins TRBV28 and TRBJ2-4, with a weak D call TRBD2 (6 bases). V was shortened by 0 bases and J by 1 base, with 7 bases between the two germline ends. This CDR3 spans 15 amino acids. The germline CDR1 and CDR2 sequences are MDHEN and SYDVKM. The CDR3 spells CASSLWEGAKNIQYF. The CDR3 DNA reads TGTGCCAGCAGTTTATGGGAGGGGGCCAAAAACATTCAGTACTTC.

This chain connects TRBV2 to TRBJ1-6; D is uncertain. The CDR3 is 16 amino acids. V lost 6 bases and J lost 0, with 12 bases in between. CDR1 is SNHLY and CDR2 is FYNNEI in the germline V gene. CDR3 DNA: TGTGCCAGCAGGGGTGGGTCCAGCTCCTATAATTCACCCCTCCACTTT. Protein: CASRGGSSSYNSPLHF.

The V call is TRBV5-1, the J call TRBJ2-5; 13 bases line up with TRBD2. The CDR3 sequence is 16 residues long. Germline CDR1 is SGHRS and CDR2 is YFSETQ. V gave up 3 bases and J gave up 4 bases; unmatched junction bases: 6. CDR3 DNA sequence: TGCGCCAGCAGCTCACTAGCGGGGGGGCTCGGAGAGACCCAGTACTTC. Residues: CASSSLAGGLGETQYF. The entire variable domain, with the rest obtained from reference TRBV5-1 and TRBJ2-5, is as follows: KAGVTQTPRYLIKTRGQQVTLSCSPISGHRSVSWYQQTPGQGLQFLFEYFSETQRNKGNFPGRFSGRQFSNSRSEMNVSTLELGDSALYLCASSSLAGGLGETQYFGPGTRLLVL.

The chain is built from TRBV10-3 and TRBJ2-1; D call uncertain. Trimming left V 6 bases short and J 2 bases short, with 17 bases between. This CDR3 comprises 16 residues. CDR1 is ENHRY, CDR2 SYGVKD, per germline. In DNA, the CDR3 is TGTGCCATCAGCGATCCGGGTGGATCAGCCTACAATGAGCAGTTCTTC. It specifies CAISDPGGSAYNEQFF.

The CDR3 spells CASSPQAGTSGRWDTDTQYF. CDR3 DNA: TGTGCCAGCAGTCCCCAAGCCGGGACTAGCGGGAGATGGGACACAGATACGCAGTATTTT. The V call is TRBV28, the J call TRBJ2-3, with TRBD2 identical over 14 bases. After removal of 5 bases from V and 2 bases from J, the junction contained 15 bases not matched to a gene. The CDR3 length is 20 residues. Germline V gene sequence: CDR1 MDHEN, CDR2 SYDVKM.

This clonotype was recorded many times. V usage is TRBV13 and J usage is TRBJ1-1, with no clear D. The CDR3 length is 15 residues. Germline lookup yields CDR1 PRHDT and CDR2 FYEKMQ (reference sequence). V shed 0 bases and J shed 6 bases, with 14 bases lying between them. CDR3 residues: CASSLGEGLIPEAFF. CDR3 DNA sequence: TGTGCCAGCAGCTTAGGAGAGGGTCTGATCCCTGAAGCTTTCTTT. Looking up the rest from reference TRBV13 and TRBJ1-1 gives the full variable domain: AAGVIQSPRHLIKEKRETATLKCYPIPRHDTVYWYQQGPGQDPQFLISFYEKMQSDKGSIPDRFSAQQFSDYHSELNMSSLELGDSALYFCASSLGEGLIPEAFFGQGTRLTVV.

Only a few counts were recorded for this clonotype. The chain uses TRBV11-2 and TRBJ2-5; D perhaps matches TRBD1 (6 bases). The germline gives CDR1 SGHAT, CDR2 FQNNGV. The CDR3 consists of 18 residues. With 1 base removed from V and 4 bases from J, the gap between germline ends came to 22 bases. CDR3 loop: CASSLGSIFRGGGETQYF. In DNA, the CDR3 is TGTGCCAGCAGCTTAGGTTCGATTTTCAGGGGCGGTGGAGAGACCCAGTACTTC.

This clonotype has a handful of counts. In nucleotides, the CDR3 is TGTGCCAGCAGTTTTGGGGTAACAGGCAATCAGCCCCAGCATTTT. It is translated as CASSFGVTGNQPQHF. The chain combines TRBV6-2 or TRBV6-3 with TRBJ1-5; D call uncertain. This CDR3 has 15 residues. Trimming stripped 4 bases from V and 2 bases from J, with 12 bases between. The germline V gene has CDR1 MNHEY and CDR2 SVGEGT.

This clonotype has at least ten counts. The chain joins TRBV29-1 to TRBJ2-3; TRBD1 agrees at 10 bases. The CDR3 is 13 amino acids. Germline lookup yields CDR1 SQVTM and CDR2 ANQGSEA. Germline trimming cut 4 bases from V and 6 bases from J; bases unmatched to any gene: 4. As DNA, the CDR3 is TGCAGCGTTGGACAGGGGGCCGGGGATACGCAGTATTTT. Residues: CSVGQGAGDTQYF.

The genes are TRBV5-1 and TRBJ1-1; no definite D call. CDR1 is SGHRS, CDR2 YFSETQ, per germline. The CDR3 is 12 residues long. Trimming removed 6 bases at V and 2 bases at J, with 8 bases between. CDR3 bases: TGCGCCAGCAAGTCAGCTAACACTGAAGCTTTCTTT. This translates into CASKSANTEAFF.